Following are 8 T cell receptor beta chains from one sample sequenced in a study of identical twins. One entry per CDR3 protein, called by TCRdb with MiXCR from the 5' RACE reads. This sample has a few hundred thousand distinct CDR3 sequences, with roughly 8.6% found just once. This same sample was also taken into another study, of yellow fever vaccine responses in identical twins.

Sequenced: memory (CD45RO+) T cells sorted from blood. These receptors came from a woman aged 18-35 years in good health.

This clonotype occurred a few times. The V and J genes are TRBV7-8 and TRBJ2-7; possible D gene TRBD2, 5 bases. Germline V lookup: CDR1 SGHVS, CDR2 FQNEAQ. V was trimmed by 7 bases and J by 2 bases, leaving 15 bases between them. CDR3 length: 14 amino acids. The CDR3 DNA follows: TGTGCCAGCACCATCCCCTCCGGGACCTACGAGCAGTACTTC. Translating it yields CASTIPSGTYEQYF.

This clonotype was seen many times. The V gene is TRBV12-3 or TRBV12-4, the J gene TRBJ1-5; the D gene is possibly TRBD1 (6 bases). The CDR3 has 14 amino acids. V shed 6 bases and J shed 3 bases, with 12 bases lying between them. The CDR3 loop reads CASRPEGDNQPQHF. The CDR3 DNA reads as TGTGCCAGCAGACCCGAGGGGGACAATCAGCCCCAGCATTTT.

This clonotype occurred a few times. The CDR3 sequence: CASSRTSGGASNTDTQYF. The CDR3 region has the DNA TGTGCCAGCTCACGGACTAGCGGGGGGGCCTCGAACACAGATACGCAGTATTTT. The chain has TRBV25-1 and TRBJ2-3, with 15 positions matching TRBD2. The length of the CDR3 is 18 residues. CDR1 and CDR2 from the germline V gene are MGHDK and SYGVNS. Germline trimming cut 8 bases from V and 2 bases from J; bases unmatched to any gene: 11.

This clonotype was picked up a small number of times. The V and J genes are TRBV24-1 and TRBJ2-2; no clear D. V gave up 5 bases and J gave up 4 bases, with 4 bases separating them. This CDR3 has 12 residues. The germline V gene encodes CDR1 KGHDR and CDR2 SFDVKD. The CDR3 reads CATSVATGELFF. DNA of the CDR3: TGTGCCACCAGTGTTGCCACCGGGGAGCTGTTTTTT.

This clonotype appeared many times. The rearrangement joins TRBV2 to TRBJ1-6; D is uncertain. CDR1 and CDR2 from the germline V gene are SNHLY and FYNNEI. V lost 4 bases and J 7 bases, leaving 14 bases between the germline ends. This CDR3 comprises 15 residues. CDR3: CASSGRELMNSPLHF. For the CDR3, the DNA is TGTGCCAGCAGTGGTCGGGAACTGATGAATTCACCCCTCCACTTT.

The J gene is TRBJ2-3, the V gene TRBV5-6; D may match TRBD1 or TRBD2 (5 bases each). Germline lookup yields CDR1 SGHDT and CDR2 YYEEEE. V was trimmed by 6 bases and J by 2 bases, leaving 10 bases between them. CDR3 length equals 13 residues. CDR3: CASIEGTTDTQYF. CDR3 in DNA: TGTGCCAGCATCGAAGGGACCACAGATACGCAGTATTTT.

This clonotype has at least ten counts. The chain links TRBV27 to TRBJ2-1; D is possibly TRBD1 (6 bases). Germline assignment: CDR1 MNHEY and CDR2 SMNVEV (reference sequence). This CDR3 has 14 amino acids. V lost 4 bases and J lost 5, with 12 bases in between. The CDR3 sequence is CASSSQNRDNEQFF. CDR3 coding DNA: TGTGCCAGCAGTTCGCAGAACAGGGACAATGAGCAGTTCTTC.

This clonotype was counted only a few times. This chain joins TRBV28 and TRBJ2-5, with D unresolved. Germline V gene data show CDR1 as MDHEN and CDR2 as SYDVKM. The germline V and J ends were trimmed by 6 bases and 7 bases, with 12 bases remaining between them. This CDR3 spans 12 amino acids. The CDR3 sequence is CASSPDERTQYF. The CDR3 DNA is TGTGCCAGCAGCCCCGACGAGCGGACCCAGTACTTC. Full variable domain (missing parts from reference TRBV28 and TRBJ2-5): DVKVTQSSRYLVKRTGEKVFLECVQDMDHENMFWYRQDPGLGLRLIYFSYDVKMKEKGDIPEGYSVSREKKERFSLILESASTNQTSMYLCASSPDERTQYFGPGTRLLVL.